This TCR beta chain was recovered during a study of Ad26.COV2.S vaccination and SARS-CoV-2 variants. This table comes from immunoSEQ multiplex PCR, and its TCRdb copy is limited to in-frame clones, with some not included. The sample holds hundreds of thousands of clones, over 75% seen once. Sample treatment: over 15 received Ad26.COV2.S at low or high dose, single or two shots; roughly 5 received placebo; per-sample allocation not given. Material that was analyzed had been drawn on day 63 after the first vaccine or placebo injection. The germline V gene has CDR1 LNHDA and CDR2 SQIVND (reference sequence). V was shortened by 1 base and J by 3 bases, with 9 bases between the two germline ends. The CDR3 covers 15 residues.

The source is a person between 18 and 59 years old who received the Ad26.COV2.S COVID-19 vaccine or a placebo. Source: peripheral blood, taken in a trial of Ad26.COV2.S vaccine versus placebo. The V gene is TRBV19, the J gene TRBJ2-2; D is ambiguous. CDR3 nucleotide sequence: TGTGCCAGTAGTATAGGCCGGGCCGACACCGGGGAGCTGTTTTTT. It is translated as CASSIGRADTGELFF. Variable domain in full (rest from reference TRBV19 and TRBJ2-2): DGGITQSPKYLFRKEGQNVTLSCEQNLNHDAMYWYRQDPGQGLRLIYYSQIVNDFQKGDIAEGYSVSREKKESFPLTVTSAQKNPTAFYLCASSIGRADTGELFFGEGSRLTVL.